One sample yielded the 2 T cell receptor beta chains listed below, sequenced in a study of ipilimumab plus nivolumab after autologous stem cell transplantation. The repertoire was sequenced with immunoSEQ multiplex PCR; TCRdb's copy has only in-frame clones and lacks some. The data hold thousands of clones, with approximately 95% observed a single time. The sequencing here drew on PBMCs, taken in a trial of ipilimumab plus nivolumab as post-transplant consolidation. The receptors originated from a male donor with primary mediastinal lymphoma.

This sequence joins TRBV6-6 and TRBJ1-3, with D maybe TRBD1 (5 bases). This CDR3 spans 15 amino acids. The V end was cut by 0 bases, the J end by 2 bases, with 8 bases between. CDR1 is MNHNY and CDR2 is SVGAGI in the germline V gene (reference sequence). CDR3 in amino acids: CASSYSGVAGNTIYF. The CDR3 bases are TGTGCCAGCAGTTACTCAGGGGTGGCTGGAAACACCATATATTTT.

V and J are TRBV2 and TRBJ2-1; D perhaps matches TRBD2 (6 bases). This CDR3 is built from 15 residues. Germline values: CDR1 SNHLY, CDR2 FYNNEI. V was cut by 3 bases and J by 7 bases, with 16 bases left in between. CDR3 sequence reads: CASSEGDSPSNEQFF. Here the CDR3 DNA reads TGTGCCAGCAGTGAGGGGGACTCCCCCTCGAATGAGCAGTTCTTC.